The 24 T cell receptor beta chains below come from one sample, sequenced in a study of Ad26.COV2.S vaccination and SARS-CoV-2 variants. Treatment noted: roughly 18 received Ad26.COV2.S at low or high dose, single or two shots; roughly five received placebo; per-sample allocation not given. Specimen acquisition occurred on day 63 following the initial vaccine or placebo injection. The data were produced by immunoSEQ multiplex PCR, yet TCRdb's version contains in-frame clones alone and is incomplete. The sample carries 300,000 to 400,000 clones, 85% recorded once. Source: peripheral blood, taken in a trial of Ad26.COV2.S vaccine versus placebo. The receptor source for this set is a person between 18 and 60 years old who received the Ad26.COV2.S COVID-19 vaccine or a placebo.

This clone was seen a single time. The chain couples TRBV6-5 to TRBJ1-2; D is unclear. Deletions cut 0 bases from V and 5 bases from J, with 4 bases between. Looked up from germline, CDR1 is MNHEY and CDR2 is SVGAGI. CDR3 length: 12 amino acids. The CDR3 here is CASSYSNYGYTF. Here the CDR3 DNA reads TGTGCCAGCAGTTACTCGAATTATGGCTACACCTTC.

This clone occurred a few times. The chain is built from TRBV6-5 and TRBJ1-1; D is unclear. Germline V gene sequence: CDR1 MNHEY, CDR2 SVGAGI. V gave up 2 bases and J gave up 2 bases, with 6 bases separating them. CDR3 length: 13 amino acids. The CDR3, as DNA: TGTGCCAGCAGTTACGGTTATAACACTGAAGCTTTCTTT. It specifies CASSYGYNTEAFF.

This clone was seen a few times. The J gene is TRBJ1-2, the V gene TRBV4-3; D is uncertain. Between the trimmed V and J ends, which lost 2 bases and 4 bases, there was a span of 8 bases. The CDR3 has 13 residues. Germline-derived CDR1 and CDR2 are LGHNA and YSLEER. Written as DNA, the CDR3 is TGCGCCAGCAGCCAACTACCAGCCTATGGCTACACCTTC. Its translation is CASSQLPAYGYTF.

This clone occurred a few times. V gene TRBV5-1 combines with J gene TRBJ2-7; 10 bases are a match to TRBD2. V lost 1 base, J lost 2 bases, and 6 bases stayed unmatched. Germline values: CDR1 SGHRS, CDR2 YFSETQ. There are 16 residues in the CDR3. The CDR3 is CASSLKVSGGTYEQYF. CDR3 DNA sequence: TGCGCCAGCAGCTTGAAAGTTAGCGGGGGGACCTACGAGCAGTACTTC.

CDR3: CASSYATSGSYEQYF. CDR3 bases: TGTGCCAGCAGTTACGCGACTAGCGGTTCCTACGAGCAGTACTTC. The J gene is TRBJ2-7, the V gene TRBV6-5, with 9 nucleotides matching TRBD2. This CDR3 has 15 residues. The V gene end was trimmed by 2 bases and the J gene end by 1 base; junction bases not matched to a gene: 3. Germline CDR1 reads MNHEY; CDR2 reads SVGAGI.

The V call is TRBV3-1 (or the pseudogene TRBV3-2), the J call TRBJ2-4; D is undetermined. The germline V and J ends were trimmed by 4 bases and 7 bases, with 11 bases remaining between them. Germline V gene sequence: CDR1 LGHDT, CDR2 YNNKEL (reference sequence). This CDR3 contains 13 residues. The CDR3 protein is CASSPSFVNIQYF. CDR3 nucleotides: TGTGCCAGCAGCCCCTCGTTTGTCAACATTCAGTACTTC.

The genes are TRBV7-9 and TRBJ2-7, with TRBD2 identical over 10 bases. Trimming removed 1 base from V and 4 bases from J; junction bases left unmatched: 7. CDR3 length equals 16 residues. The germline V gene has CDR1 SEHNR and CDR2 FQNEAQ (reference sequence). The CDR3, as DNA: TGTGCCAGCAGCTTAGTTCCTAGCGGGAGAGGGTACGAGCAGTACTTC. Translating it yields CASSLVPSGRGYEQYF.

In DNA form, the CDR3 reads TGTGCCAGCAGCTTAGACCTGGCGTCGGGGGAAAAACTGTTTTTT. This sequence encodes CASSLDLASGEKLFF. The genes are TRBV11-2 and TRBJ1-4; D ambiguous. In germline, CDR1 is SGHAT, CDR2 FQNNGV. With 0 bases removed from V and 8 bases from J, the gap between germline ends came to 13 bases. This CDR3 spans 15 amino acids.

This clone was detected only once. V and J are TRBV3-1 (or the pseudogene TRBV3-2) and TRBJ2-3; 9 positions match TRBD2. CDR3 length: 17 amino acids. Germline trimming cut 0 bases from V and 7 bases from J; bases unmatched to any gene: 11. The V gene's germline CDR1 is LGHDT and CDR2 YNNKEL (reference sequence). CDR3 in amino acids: CASSQEKGRGGQYTQYF. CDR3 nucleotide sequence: TGTGCCAGCAGCCAAGAAAAGGGGCGGGGGGGCCAGTATACGCAGTATTTT.

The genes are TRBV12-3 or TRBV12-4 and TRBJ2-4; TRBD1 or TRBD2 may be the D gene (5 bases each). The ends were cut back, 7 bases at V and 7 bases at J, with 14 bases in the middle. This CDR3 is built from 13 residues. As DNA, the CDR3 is TGTGCCAGCACCCTGGGACCCAGGAACATTCAGTACTTC. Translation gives CASTLGPRNIQYF.

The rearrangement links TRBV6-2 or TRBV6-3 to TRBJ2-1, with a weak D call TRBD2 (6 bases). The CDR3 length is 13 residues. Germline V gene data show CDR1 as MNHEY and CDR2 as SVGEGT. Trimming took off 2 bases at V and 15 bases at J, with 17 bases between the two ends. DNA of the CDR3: TGTGCCAGCAGTTACCCCCCGGAGCGGGCTACGTTCTTC. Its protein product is CASSYPPERATFF.

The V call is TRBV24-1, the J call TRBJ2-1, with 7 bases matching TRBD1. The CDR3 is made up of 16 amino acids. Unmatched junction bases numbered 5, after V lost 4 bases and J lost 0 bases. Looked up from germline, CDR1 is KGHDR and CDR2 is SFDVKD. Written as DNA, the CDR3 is TGTGCCACCAGTGAGCCGACAGGGAACTCCTACAATGAGCAGTTCTTC. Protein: CATSEPTGNSYNEQFF.

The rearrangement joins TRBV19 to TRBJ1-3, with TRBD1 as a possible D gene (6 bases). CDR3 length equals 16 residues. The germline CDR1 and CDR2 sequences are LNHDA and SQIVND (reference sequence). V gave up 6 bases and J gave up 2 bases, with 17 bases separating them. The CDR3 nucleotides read TGTGCCAGTAGCGAGAGGGCAGGGGAAGCTGGAAACACCATATATTTT. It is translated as CASSERAGEAGNTIYF.

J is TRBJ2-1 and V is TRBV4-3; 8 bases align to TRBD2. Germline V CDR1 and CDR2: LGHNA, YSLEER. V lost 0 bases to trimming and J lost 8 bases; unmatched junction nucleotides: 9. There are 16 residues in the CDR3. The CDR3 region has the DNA TGCGCCAGCAGCCAAGAATGGGGACTAGTAATTTATGAGCAGTTCTTC. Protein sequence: CASSQEWGLVIYEQFF.

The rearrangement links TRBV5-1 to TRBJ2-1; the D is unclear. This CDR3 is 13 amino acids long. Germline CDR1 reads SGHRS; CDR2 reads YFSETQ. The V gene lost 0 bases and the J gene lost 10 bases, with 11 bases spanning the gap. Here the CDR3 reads CASSLGPSGEQFF. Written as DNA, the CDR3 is TGCGCCAGCAGCTTGGGACCCTCCGGGGAGCAGTTCTTC.

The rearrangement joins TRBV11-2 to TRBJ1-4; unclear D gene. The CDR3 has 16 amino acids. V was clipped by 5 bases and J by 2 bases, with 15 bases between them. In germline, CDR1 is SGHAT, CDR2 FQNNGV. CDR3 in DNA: TGTGCCAGCAGCCTGGAGATGGGGTGGACTAATGAAAAACTGTTTTTT. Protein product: CASSLEMGWTNEKLFF.

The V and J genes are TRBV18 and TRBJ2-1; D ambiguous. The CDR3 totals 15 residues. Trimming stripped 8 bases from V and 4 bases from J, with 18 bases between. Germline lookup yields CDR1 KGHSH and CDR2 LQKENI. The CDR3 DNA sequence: TGTGCCAGCACGCAAAACCAGGACGTGTACAATGAGCAGTTCTTC. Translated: CASTQNQDVYNEQFF.

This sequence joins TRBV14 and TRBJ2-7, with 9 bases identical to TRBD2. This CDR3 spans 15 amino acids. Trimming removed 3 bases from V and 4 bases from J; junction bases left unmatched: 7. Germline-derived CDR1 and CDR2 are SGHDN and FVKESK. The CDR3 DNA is TGTGCCAGCAGCCATCGCGGTAGCGGGAGTTACGAGCAGTACTTC. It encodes CASSHRGSGSYEQYF.

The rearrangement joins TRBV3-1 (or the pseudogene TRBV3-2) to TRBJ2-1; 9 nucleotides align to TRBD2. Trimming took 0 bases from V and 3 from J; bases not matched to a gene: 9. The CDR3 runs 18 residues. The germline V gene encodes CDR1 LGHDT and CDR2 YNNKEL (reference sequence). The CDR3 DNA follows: TGTGCCAGCAGCCAAGAAACCCCGGGACTAGCTAGCTACAATGAGCAGTTCTTC. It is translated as CASSQETPGLASYNEQFF.

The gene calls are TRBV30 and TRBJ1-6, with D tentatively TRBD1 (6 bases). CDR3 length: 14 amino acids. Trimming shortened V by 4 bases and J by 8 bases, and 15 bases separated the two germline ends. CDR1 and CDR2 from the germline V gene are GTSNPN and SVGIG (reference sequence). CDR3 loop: CAWNRDTLDSPLHF. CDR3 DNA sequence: TGTGCCTGGAATAGGGACACGCTGGATTCACCCCTCCACTTT.

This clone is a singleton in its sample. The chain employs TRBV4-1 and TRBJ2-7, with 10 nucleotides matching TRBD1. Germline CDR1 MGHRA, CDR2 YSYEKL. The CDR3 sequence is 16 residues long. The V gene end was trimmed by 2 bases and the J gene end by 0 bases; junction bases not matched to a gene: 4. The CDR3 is CASSQPTGGLSYEQYF. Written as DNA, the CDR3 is TGCGCCAGCAGCCAACCGACAGGGGGCCTCTCCTACGAGCAGTACTTC.

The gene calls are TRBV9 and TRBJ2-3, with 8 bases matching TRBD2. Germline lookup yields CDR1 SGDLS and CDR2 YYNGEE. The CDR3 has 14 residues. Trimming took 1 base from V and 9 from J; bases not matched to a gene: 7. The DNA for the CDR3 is TGTGCCAGCAGCGTATCGGGGGGGCCTGAAACGCAGTATTTT. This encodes CASSVSGGPETQYF.

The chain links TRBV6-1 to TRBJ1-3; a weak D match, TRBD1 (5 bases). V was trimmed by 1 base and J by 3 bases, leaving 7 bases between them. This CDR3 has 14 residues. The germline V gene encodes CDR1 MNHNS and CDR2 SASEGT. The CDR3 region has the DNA TGTGCCAGCAGTGAAGGACAGATTGGAAACACCATATATTTT. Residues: CASSEGQIGNTIYF.

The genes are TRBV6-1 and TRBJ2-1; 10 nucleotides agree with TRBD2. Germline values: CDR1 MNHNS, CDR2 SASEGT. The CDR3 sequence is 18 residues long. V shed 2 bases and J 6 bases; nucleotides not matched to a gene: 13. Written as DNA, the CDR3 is TGTGCCAGCAGTGAATGGGGTACGGGAGCGGGAGGGAGCAATGAGCAGTTCTTC. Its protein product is CASSEWGTGAGGSNEQFF.